These T cell receptor beta chains were read from a single sample in a study of T cell responses to AZD1222 COVID-19 vaccine. Sequencing used immunoSEQ multiplex PCR; TCRdb keeps in-frame clones, though not all of them. The profile covers over 130,000 clones, with approximately 90% appearing a single time and 4.7% taken by the ten largest. The input for sequencing was peripheral blood, taken on day 0 of AZD1222 vaccination. Source of these receptors: an adult in good health. The CDR3 runs from the conserved cysteine through the conserved F or W. The D gene is left open where the match is weak. Clone size is shown for a subset of rows, as once, few, many or a class of expanded clone.

d_call,j_call,clone_size,v_call,cdr3_aa,cdr3_nt
NA,TRBJ1-1,NA,TRBV29-1,CSAAPRGGPEAFF,TGCAGCGCCGCCCCAAGAGGGGGTCCTGAAGCTTTCTTT
NA,TRBJ1-2,NA,TRBV5-4,CASSGRQELYGYTF,TGTGCCAGCAGCGGACGACAGGAGCTCTATGGCTACACCTTC
TRBD2,TRBJ2-2,NA,TRBV5-6,CASSPGLAGSGTGELFF,TGTGCCAGCAGCCCGGGACTAGCGGGGTCGGGCACCGGGGAGCTGTTTTTT
TRBD1,TRBJ1-1,NA,TRBV18,CASSPEQGEAFF,TGTGCCAGCTCACCAGAACAGGGGGAAGCTTTCTTT
NA,TRBJ1-6,few,TRBV4-2,CASSQGESSPLHF,TGTGCCAGCAGCCAAGGGGAGAGTTCACCCCTCCACTTT
TRBD1,TRBJ1-5,NA,TRBV6-5,CASSYSTGGGQPQHF,TGTGCCAGCAGTTACTCAACAGGGGGTGGTCAGCCCCAGCATTTT
TRBD1,TRBJ2-3,NA,TRBV5-1,CASSRTGEESTDTQYF,TGCGCCAGCAGCCGAACAGGGGAAGAGTCCACAGATACGCAGTATTTT
NA,TRBJ1-1,NA,TRBV25-1,CASSDYRVNTEAFF,TGTGCCAGCAGTGACTACAGGGTGAACACTGAAGCTTTCTTT
NA,TRBJ1-5,NA,TRBV5-6,CASSLLGAYSNQPQHF,TGTGCCAGCAGTTTGTTAGGGGCATATAGCAATCAGCCCCAGCATTTT
NA,TRBJ2-1,once,TRBV4-1,CASSQGPRGVNEQFF,TGCGCCAGCAGCCAAGGCCCCCGGGGAGTCAATGAGCAGTTCTTC
NA,TRBJ1-3,NA,TRBV7-8,CASSREAAAGNTIYF,TGTGCCAGCAGCAGAGAGGCTGCCGCTGGAAACACCATATATTTT
NA,TRBJ2-3,once,TRBV28,CASRLSFRDMRTDTQYF,TGTGCCAGCAGGCTATCATTTCGGGACATGAGGACAGATACGCAGTATTTT
NA,TRBJ1-2,few,TRBV6-6,CASSYSVRSGYTF,TGTGCCAGCAGTTACTCGGTCCGGAGTGGCTACACCTTC
NA,TRBJ1-2,NA,TRBV2,CASSAKTSGYGYTF,TGTGCCAGCAGCGCTAAGACCTCAGGCTATGGCTACACCTTC
TRBD2,TRBJ2-7,once,TRBV5-6,CASSPGTTFYEQYF,TGTGCCAGCAGCCCCGGGACTACCTTCTACGAGCAGTACTTC
NA,TRBJ1-1,NA,TRBV19,CASSTQRDTEAFF,TGTGCCAGTAGTACTCAACGGGACACTGAAGCTTTCTTT
NA,TRBJ1-2,NA,TRBV5-1,CASSSQSPGAGYTF,TGCGCCAGCAGCTCCCAATCTCCGGGGGCGGGCTACACCTTC
TRBD2,TRBJ2-5,NA,TRBV13,CASRIAGSETQYF,TGTGCCAGCAGGATAGCGGGAAGTGAGACCCAGTACTTC
NA,TRBJ1-4,NA,TRBV7-7,CASSLGGLNEKLFF,TGTGCTAGCAGCTTAGGGGGACTTAATGAAAAACTGTTTTTT
NA,TRBJ1-5,NA,TRBV27,CASSLSDGYNQPQHF,TGTGCCAGCAGTTTATCGGACGGGTACAATCAGCCCCAGCATTTT
NA,TRBJ1-2,NA,TRBV3-1/TRBV3-2,CASSLRRGHGYTF,TGTGCCAGCAGTTTACGACGGGGTCATGGCTACACCTTC
NA,TRBJ2-1,NA,TRBV28,CASSLDSAYNEQFF,TGTGCCAGCAGTTTAGACAGCGCCTACAATGAGCAGTTCTTC
NA,TRBJ1-4,NA,TRBV19,CASSIGSRFYQTNEKLFF,TGTGCCAGTAGTATCGGATCCAGATTTTATCAGACTAATGAAAAACTGTTTTTT
NA,TRBJ1-1,NA,TRBV7-2,CASSSGGGSTEAFF,TGTGCCAGCAGCTCGGGCGGGGGATCCACTGAAGCTTTCTTT
NA,TRBJ2-7,NA,TRBV27,CASSLSIGSDYEQYF,TGTGCCAGCAGTTTATCGATTGGGAGTGACTACGAGCAGTACTTC
NA,TRBJ2-2,NA,TRBV4-1,CASSQPTGTLNTGELFF,TGCGCCAGCAGCCAACCCACAGGGACCTTGAACACCGGGGAGCTGTTTTTT
NA,TRBJ2-7,NA,TRBV14,CASSQLAPGEQYF,TGTGCCAGCAGCCAGCTAGCCCCCGGCGAGCAGTACTTC
NA,TRBJ1-4,NA,TRBV6-1,CASSEDRRKEKLFF,TGTGCCAGCAGTGAAGACAGGAGGAAGGAAAAACTGTTTTTT
NA,TRBJ2-1,NA,TRBV27,CASSLGLGYNEQFF,TGTGCCAGCAGTCTCGGTCTAGGCTACAATGAGCAGTTCTTC
NA,TRBJ2-1,NA,TRBV7-7,CASSLEGGVTYNEQFF,TGTGCTAGCAGCTTAGAGGGCGGGGTCACCTACAATGAGCAGTTCTTC
TRBD2,TRBJ2-5,once,TRBV7-3,CASSRTSGSQETQYF,TGTGCCAGCAGCCGGACTAGCGGGAGTCAAGAGACCCAGTACTTC
NA,TRBJ2-7,NA,TRBV4-1,CASSQGTYRYEQYF,TGCGCCAGCAGCCAGGGGACTTATCGCTACGAGCAGTACTTC
NA,TRBJ1-2,NA,TRBV30,CAWSRTLEGNYGYTF,TGTGCCTGGAGTCGGACTCTAGAGGGTAACTATGGCTACACCTTC
NA,TRBJ1-2,NA,TRBV5-1,CASSPETGIYGYTF,TGCGCCAGCAGCCCCGAGACAGGCATCTATGGCTACACCTTC
NA,TRBJ1-2,NA,TRBV7-9,CASSLGTYYGYTF,TGTGCCAGCAGCTTAGGGACTTACTATGGCTACACCTTC
NA,TRBJ1-2,NA,TRBV11-2,CASSLGRGRGTYGYTF,TGTGCCAGCAGCTTAGGGCGTGGGAGGGGGACCTATGGCTACACCTTC
NA,TRBJ1-2,once,TRBV5-6,CASSLDVPYGYTF,TGTGCCAGCAGCTTGGACGTTCCCTATGGCTACACCTTC
NA,TRBJ1-5,NA,TRBV7-8,CASSLNTGFQGNQPQHF,TGTGCCAGCAGCTTAAATACGGGTTTTCAGGGCAATCAGCCCCAGCATTTT
NA,TRBJ2-1,NA,TRBV5-1,CASSLTGYNEQFF,TGCGCCAGCAGCCTGACTGGCTACAATGAGCAGTTCTTC
NA,TRBJ1-1,NA,TRBV5-1,CASSFRESYTEAFF,TGCGCCAGCAGCTTTAGGGAATCGTACACTGAAGCTTTCTTT
NA,TRBJ2-6,NA,TRBV5-1,CASSLGATPGANVLTF,TGCGCCAGCAGCTTGGGGGCTACACCTGGGGCCAACGTCCTGACTTTC
NA,TRBJ1-6,NA,TRBV21-1,CASSKEDRGTNNSPLHF,TGTGCCAGCAGCAAAGAGGACAGGGGTACGAATAATTCACCCCTCCACTTT
NA,TRBJ2-3,once,TRBV7-3,CASSSLEKDTQYF,TGTGCCAGCAGCTCGTTGGAAAAGGATACGCAGTATTTT
NA,TRBJ2-7,NA,TRBV4-2,CASGDRSEQYF,TGTGCCAGCGGCGACAGGAGCGAGCAGTACTTC
NA,TRBJ2-5,NA,TRBV5-1,CASSSAGDTQETQYF,TGCGCCAGCAGCTCCGCCGGGGACACCCAAGAGACCCAGTACTTC
NA,TRBJ1-6,NA,TRBV7-9,CASSRRGSQSSYNSPLHF,TGTGCCAGCAGCCGACGAGGGAGCCAGAGCTCCTATAATTCACCCCTCCACTTT
NA,TRBJ1-4,once,TRBV6-5,CASSSTNHNEKLFF,TGTGCCAGCAGTTCAACGAACCATAATGAAAAACTGTTTTTT
NA,TRBJ2-7,NA,TRBV7-7,CASSPGLPYEQYF,TGTGCTAGCAGCCCGGGACTGCCCTACGAGCAGTACTTC
NA,TRBJ2-7,NA,TRBV6-5,CATQPDPRYEQYF,TGTGCCACCCAACCGGACCCACGCTACGAGCAGTACTTC
NA,TRBJ1-2,NA,TRBV2,CASSPPGSRFGYTF,TGTGCCAGCAGTCCACCTGGGTCTAGGTTTGGCTACACCTTC
NA,TRBJ2-7,NA,TRBV27,CASSPGQTTYEQYF,TGTGCCAGCAGTCCCGGACAGACTACCTACGAGCAGTACTTC
NA,TRBJ1-1,NA,TRBV18,CASSPQGQNTEAFF,TGTGCCAGCTCACCACAGGGACAGAACACTGAAGCTTTCTTT
TRBD2,TRBJ2-7,NA,TRBV6-5,CASSYWGLAESYEQYF,TGTGCCAGCAGTTACTGGGGACTAGCGGAGTCCTACGAGCAGTACTTC
TRBD1,TRBJ2-3,NA,TRBV6-5,CASSQGAIDTQYF,TGTGCCAGCAGTCAGGGGGCGATCGATACGCAGTATTTT
NA,TRBJ1-2,NA,TRBV7-2,CASSLVHLSSLRGYGYTF,TGTGCCAGCAGCTTAGTTCATCTCAGTTCACTCCGGGGGTATGGCTACACCTTC